This TCR beta chain was sequenced during a study of beta chain features in type 1 diabetes. Overall study context: On cell yields, gender and age, patients and healthy donors were similar.

What was sequenced were expressed TCRB transcripts, since all of the isolated RNA had been reverse transcribed. Method: immunoSEQ multiplex PCR; TCRdb's copy keeps in-frame clones and lacks some. The profile shows nearly 250,000 clones, about 70% of them singletons. The CDR3 has 15 residues. Germline V gives CDR1 MDHEN, CDR2 SYDVKM. V shed 4 bases and J shed 1 base, with 13 bases lying between them. In regard to this clone: Its cognate antigen is unknown.

Study-level findings and limits: A cDNA-based sequencing approach could over-represent cells with high TCR expression. TCRB CDR3 length was moderately but significantly reduced in all four CD4+ subsets of Type 1 diabetes patients. Insertion counts at VDJ junctions were lower in type 1 diabetes patients, who also showed more deletions there.

This receptor was taken from a man younger than 40 in good health. Sequencing was performed on naive CD4+ T cells from blood. The chain links TRBV28 to TRBJ2-5; D might be TRBD2 (6 bases). The CDR3 reads CASSSRAGPQETQYF. CDR3 in DNA: TGTGCCAGCAGTTCAAGAGCGGGCCCCCAAGAGACCCAGTACTTC.